The present T cell receptor beta chain was sequenced within a study of patients and donors after allogeneic stem cell transplantation. TCRdb redid the calling of the RT-PCR reads with MiXCR, one entry per CDR3 protein. The data hold approximately 57,000 distinct CDR3 sequences, with roughly 14% observed a single time. CDR1 SGHVS and CDR2 FQNEAQ come from the germline V gene. V shed 2 bases and J 0 bases; nucleotides not matched to a gene: 3. The CDR3 length is 16 residues. This clonotype was picked up a small number of times. The sequenced material came from blood, either unsorted or a sorted T cell fraction (not recorded which). This receptor was obtained from a human donor who was either an allogeneic HSCT recipient or a stem cell or donor lymphocyte infusion donor (not recorded which). It is not recorded whose cells these are; they may come from a transplant donor. The V call is TRBV7-8, the J call TRBJ2-1, with 8 bases fitting TRBD2. CDR3 bases: TGTGCCAGCAGCTTATTGGGACTAGTCTCCTACAATGAGCAGTTCTTC. It specifies CASSLLGLVSYNEQFF.